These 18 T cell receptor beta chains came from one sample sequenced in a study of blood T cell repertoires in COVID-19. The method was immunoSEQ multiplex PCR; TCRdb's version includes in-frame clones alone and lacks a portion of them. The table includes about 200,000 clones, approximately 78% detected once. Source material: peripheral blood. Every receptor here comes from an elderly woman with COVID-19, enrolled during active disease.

The CDR3 protein is CASRAKGGGPGELFF. The CDR3 region has the DNA TGTGCCAGCAGGGCAAAAGGGGGAGGGCCGGGGGAGCTGTTTTTT. This chain connects TRBV6-5 to TRBJ2-2; a weak D match, TRBD2 (7 bases). V was trimmed by 6 bases and J by 8 bases, leaving 19 bases between them. The CDR3 covers 15 residues. Germline V gene sequence: CDR1 MNHEY, CDR2 SVGAGI.

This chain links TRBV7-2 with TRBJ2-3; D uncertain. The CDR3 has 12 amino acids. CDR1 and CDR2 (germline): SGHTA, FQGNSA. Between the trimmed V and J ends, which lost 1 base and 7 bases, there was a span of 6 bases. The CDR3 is CASSLDKNTQYF. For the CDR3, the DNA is TGTGCCAGCAGCTTAGACAAAAATACGCAGTATTTT.

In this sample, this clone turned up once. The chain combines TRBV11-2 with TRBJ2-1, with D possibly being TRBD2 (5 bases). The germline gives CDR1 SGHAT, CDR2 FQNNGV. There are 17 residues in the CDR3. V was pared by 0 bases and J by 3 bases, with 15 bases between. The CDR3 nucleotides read TGTGCCAGCAGCTTAGATCTTTGGGCTGCGGGCTACAATGAGCAGTTCTTC. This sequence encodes CASSLDLWAAGYNEQFF.

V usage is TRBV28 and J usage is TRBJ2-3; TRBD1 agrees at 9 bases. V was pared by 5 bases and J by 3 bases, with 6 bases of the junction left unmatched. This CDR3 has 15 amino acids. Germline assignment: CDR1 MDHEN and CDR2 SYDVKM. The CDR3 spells CASSPGQGGTDTQYF. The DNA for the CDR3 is TGTGCCAGCAGTCCGGGACAGGGCGGGACAGATACGCAGTATTTT.

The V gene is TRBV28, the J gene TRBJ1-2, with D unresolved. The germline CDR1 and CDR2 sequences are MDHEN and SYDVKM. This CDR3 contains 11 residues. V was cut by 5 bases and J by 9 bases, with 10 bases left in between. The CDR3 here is CASSLDARYTF. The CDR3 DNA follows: TGTGCCAGCAGTCTAGACGCGCGCTACACCTTC.

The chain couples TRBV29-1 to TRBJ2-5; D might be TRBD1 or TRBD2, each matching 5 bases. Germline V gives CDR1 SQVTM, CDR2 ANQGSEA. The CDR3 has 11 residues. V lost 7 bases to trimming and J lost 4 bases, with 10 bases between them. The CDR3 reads CSGGPGETQYF. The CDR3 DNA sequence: TGCAGCGGGGGACCGGGAGAGACCCAGTACTTC.

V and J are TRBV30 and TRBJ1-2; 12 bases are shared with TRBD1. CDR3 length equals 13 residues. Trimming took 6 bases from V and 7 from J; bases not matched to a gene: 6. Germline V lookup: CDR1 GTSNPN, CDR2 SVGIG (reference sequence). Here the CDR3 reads CACLGQGASGYTF. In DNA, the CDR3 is TGTGCCTGCTTGGGACAGGGGGCCTCTGGCTACACCTTC.

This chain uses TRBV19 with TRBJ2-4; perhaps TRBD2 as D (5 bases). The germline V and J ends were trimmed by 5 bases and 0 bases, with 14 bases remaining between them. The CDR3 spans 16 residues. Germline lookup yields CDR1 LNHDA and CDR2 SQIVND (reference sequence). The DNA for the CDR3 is TGTGCCAGTAGTCCCATGGACTCACTAGCCAAAAACATTCAGTACTTC. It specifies CASSPMDSLAKNIQYF.

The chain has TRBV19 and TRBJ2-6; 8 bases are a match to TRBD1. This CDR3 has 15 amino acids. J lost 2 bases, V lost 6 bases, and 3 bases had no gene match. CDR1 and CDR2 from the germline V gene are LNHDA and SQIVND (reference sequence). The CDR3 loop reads CASSEQGAGANVLTF. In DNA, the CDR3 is TGTGCCAGTAGCGAACAGGGGGCTGGGGCCAACGTCCTGACTTTC.

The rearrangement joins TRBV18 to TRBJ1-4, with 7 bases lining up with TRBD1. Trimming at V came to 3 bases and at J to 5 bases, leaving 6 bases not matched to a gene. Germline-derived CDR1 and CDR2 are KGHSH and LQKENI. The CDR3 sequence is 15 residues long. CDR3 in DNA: TGTGCCAGCTCACCGCAGACAGGGACGAATGAAAAACTGTTTTTT. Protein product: CASSPQTGTNEKLFF. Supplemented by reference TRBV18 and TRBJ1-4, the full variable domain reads NAGVMQNPRHLVRRRGQEARLRCSPMKGHSHVYWYRQLPEEGLKFMVYLQKENIIDESGMPKERFSAEFPKEGPSILRIQQVVRGDSAAYFCASSPQTGTNEKLFFGSGTQLSVL.

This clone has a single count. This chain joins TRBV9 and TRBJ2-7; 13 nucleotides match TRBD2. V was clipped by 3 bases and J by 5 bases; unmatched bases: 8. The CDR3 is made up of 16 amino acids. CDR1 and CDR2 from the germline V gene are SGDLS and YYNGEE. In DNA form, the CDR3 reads TGTGCCAGCAGCGCGCAAGTAGGACTAGCGGGAGACGAGCAGTACTTC. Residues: CASSAQVGLAGDEQYF.

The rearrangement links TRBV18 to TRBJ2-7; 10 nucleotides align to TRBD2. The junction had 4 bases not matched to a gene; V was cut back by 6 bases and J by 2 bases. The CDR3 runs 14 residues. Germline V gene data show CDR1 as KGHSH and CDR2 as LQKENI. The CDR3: CASSVTSGAYEQYF. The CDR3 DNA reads TGTGCCAGCTCTGTCACTAGCGGGGCCTACGAGCAGTACTTC. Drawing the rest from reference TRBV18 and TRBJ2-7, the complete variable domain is NAGVMQNPRHLVRRRGQEARLRCSPMKGHSHVYWYRQLPEEGLKFMVYLQKENIIDESGMPKERFSAEFPKEGPSILRIQQVVRGDSAAYFCASSVTSGAYEQYFGPGTRLTVT.

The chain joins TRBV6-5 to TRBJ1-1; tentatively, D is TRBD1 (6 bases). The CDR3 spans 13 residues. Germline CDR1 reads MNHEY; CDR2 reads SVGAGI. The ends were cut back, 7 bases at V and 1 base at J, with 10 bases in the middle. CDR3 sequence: CASTRGQNTEAFF. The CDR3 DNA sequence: TGTGCCAGCACTCGGGGACAGAACACTGAAGCTTTCTTT.

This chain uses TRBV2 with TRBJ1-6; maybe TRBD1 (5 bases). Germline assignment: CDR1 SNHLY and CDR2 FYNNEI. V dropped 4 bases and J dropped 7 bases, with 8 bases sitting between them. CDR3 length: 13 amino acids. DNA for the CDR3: TGTGCCAGCAGTGGACAGAGCAATTCACCCCTCCACTTT. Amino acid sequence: CASSGQSNSPLHF.

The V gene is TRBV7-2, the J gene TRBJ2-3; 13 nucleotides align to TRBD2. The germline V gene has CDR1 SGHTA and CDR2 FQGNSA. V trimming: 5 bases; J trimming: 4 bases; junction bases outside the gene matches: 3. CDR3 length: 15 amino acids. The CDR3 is CASSRTSGSSDTQYF. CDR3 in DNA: TGTGCCAGCAGCCGGACTAGCGGGAGCTCAGATACGCAGTATTTT.

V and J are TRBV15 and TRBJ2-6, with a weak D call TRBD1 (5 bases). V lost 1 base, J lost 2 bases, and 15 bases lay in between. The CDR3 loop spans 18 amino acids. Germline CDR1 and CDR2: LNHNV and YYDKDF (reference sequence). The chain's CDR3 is CATSRAAGRVPGANVLTF. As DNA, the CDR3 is TGTGCCACCAGCAGAGCGGCAGGGCGCGTCCCTGGGGCCAACGTCCTGACTTTC.

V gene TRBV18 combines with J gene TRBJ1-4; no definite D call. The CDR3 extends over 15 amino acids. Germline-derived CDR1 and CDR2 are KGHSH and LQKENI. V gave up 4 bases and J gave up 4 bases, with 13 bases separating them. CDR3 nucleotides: TGTGCCAGCTCACAGTACCTCGAACTTAATGAAAAACTGTTTTTT. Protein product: CASSQYLELNEKLFF.

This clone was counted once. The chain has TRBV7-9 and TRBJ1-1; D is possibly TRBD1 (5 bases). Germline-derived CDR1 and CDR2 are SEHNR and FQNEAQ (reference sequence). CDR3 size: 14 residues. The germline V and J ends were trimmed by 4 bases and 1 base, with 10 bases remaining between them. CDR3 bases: TGTGCCAGCAGCTGGGGCACTAAGAACACTGAAGCTTTCTTT. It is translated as CASSWGTKNTEAFF.